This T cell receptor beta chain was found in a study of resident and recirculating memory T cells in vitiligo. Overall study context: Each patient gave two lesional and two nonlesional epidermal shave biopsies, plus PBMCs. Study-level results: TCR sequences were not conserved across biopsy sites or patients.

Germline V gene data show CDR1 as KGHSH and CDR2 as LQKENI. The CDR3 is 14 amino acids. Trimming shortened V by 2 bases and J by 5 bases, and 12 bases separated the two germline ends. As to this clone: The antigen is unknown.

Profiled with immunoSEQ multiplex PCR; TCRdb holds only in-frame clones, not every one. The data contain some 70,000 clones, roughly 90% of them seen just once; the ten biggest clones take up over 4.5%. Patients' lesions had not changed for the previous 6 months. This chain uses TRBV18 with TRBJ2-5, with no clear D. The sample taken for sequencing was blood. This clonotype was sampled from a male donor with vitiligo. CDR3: CASSPLAGSETQYF. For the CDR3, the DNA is TGTGCCAGCTCACCATTGGCAGGCTCGGAGACCCAGTACTTC.